Listed below are T cell receptor beta chains from one sample, sequenced in a study of cytomegalovirus exposure and HLA in healthy donors. The protocol was immunoSEQ multiplex PCR, while the TCRdb copy is restricted to in-frame clones and leaves out a portion. The sample lists about 140,000 clones, roughly 77% seen once, with 3% to 4% in the top ten. The sequencing input was PBMCs. The receptor set was obtained from a female donor in good health and CMV-seronegative. Both conserved end residues are part of each CDR3.

CDR3 length,J gene,V gene,CDR3 protein
13,TRBJ2-3,TRBV5-4,CASSLAGGDTQYF
15,TRBJ1-1,TRBV5-3,CARSLYGCGNTEAFF
13,TRBJ2-4,TRBV5-1,CASSSEAKNIQYF
13,.,TRBV2,CASSEGQSYEQYF
15,TRBJ2-3,TRBV6-1,CASSEWAGFTDTQYF
17,TRBJ2-7,TRBV4-3,CASSQDRSGLGAYEQYF
14,TRBJ2-3,TRBV29-1,CSGTRQGSTDTQYF
18,TRBJ2-5,TRBV12-5,CASALGVPGLAGEETQYF
16,TRBJ2-3,TRBV7-2,CASSRSSGGSTDTQYF
14,TRBJ1-1,TRBV27,CASSWDRGGTEAFF
15,TRBJ1-1,TRBV5-4,CASSSPGTPNTEAFF
14,TRBJ1-2,TRBV4-3,CASSRTGERNGYTF
14,TRBJ1-5,TRBV2,CASSDQQGNQPQHF
15,TRBJ2-1,TRBV29-1,CSVAVAGRVYNEQFF
12,TRBJ2-1,TRBV7-6,CASSARGSEQFF
15,TRBJ1-2,TRBV6-4,CASSRESQGDYGYTF
21,TRBJ2-7,TRBV12-1,CASSFEALGGLAELPLYEQYF
15,TRBJ2-7,TRBV27,CASSSPEAFHYEQYF
14,TRBJ1-5,TRBV19,CASSIGQGNQPQHF
14,TRBJ2-1,TRBV5-4,CASSLFTGFDEQFF
13,TRBJ2-5,TRBV7-3,CASSNGGVETQYF
13,TRBJ2-2,TRBV9,CASSKTGPGELFF
11,TRBJ2-3,TRBV29-1,CSVGLADTQYF
13,TRBJ1-2,TRBV30,CAWSVGRGYGYTF
14,TRBJ1-4,TRBV19,CASSMVEHGEKLFF
14,TRBJ2-1,TRBV12-5,CASLRGRAYNEQFF
14,TRBJ2-7,TRBV18,CASSSGTVSHEQYF
14,TRBJ1-1,TRBV7-2,CASRRQGGRTEAFF
11,TRBJ2-3,TRBV29-1,CSVKIGDTQYF
12,TRBJ2-1,TRBV2,CASGDRGNEQFF
14,TRBJ2-7,TRBV7-6,CASSLFQGSYEQYF
15,TRBJ2-1,TRBV28,CASSPPSGENNEQFF
16,TRBJ1-1,TRBV6-1,CASSERGQGENTEAFF
13,TRBJ2-3,TRBV29-1,CSVRQGGTDTQYF
15,TRBJ1-1,TRBV5-1,CASSLDRGMNTEAFF
18,TRBJ2-6,TRBV27,CASSPEEAGVSGANVLTF
15,TRBJ1-1,TRBV4-2,CASSSRAGLNTEAFF
14,TRBJ2-1,TRBV5-6,CASSLGLAYNEQFF
13,TRBJ2-7,TRBV7-7,CASSLAAGYEQYF
15,TRBJ1-5,TRBV30,CAWSVNDRDSQPQHF
14,TRBJ1-5,TRBV18,CASSPEGRNQPQHF
16,TRBJ2-1,TRBV7-2,CASFTAVSASYNEQFF
15,TRBJ2-2,TRBV5-5,CASSRRTSRSGELFF
14,TRBJ2-7,TRBV30,CAWSRTGWDCEQYF
15,TRBJ1-2,TRBV6-1,CASTVWDRDNYGYTF
15,TRBJ2-1,TRBV5-1,CASRGEAGTYNEQFF
16,TRBJ2-7,TRBV4-3,CASSQAGGAEIYEQYF
15,TRBJ2-2,TRBV28,CASSLLAGGTGELFF
16,TRBJ2-1,TRBV25-1,CASSSLSGNAYNEQFF
13,TRBJ2-1,TRBV15,CATSRVRGGEQFF
16,TRBJ1-4,TRBV6-5,CASSYSNRGAYEKLFF
15,TRBJ2-1,TRBV7-9,CASSSITGSLDEQFF
14,TRBJ2-4,TRBV7-2,CASSTAGSKNIQYF
13,TRBJ1-1,TRBV7-2,CASSLEGVTEAFF
15,TRBJ1-5,TRBV2,CASSESGARNQPQHF
15,TRBJ2-7,TRBV6-5,CASSPGILSPYEQYF
13,TRBJ1-2,TRBV5-7,CASSLVQDYGYTF
13,TRBJ2-2,TRBV6-5,CASSISSPGELFF